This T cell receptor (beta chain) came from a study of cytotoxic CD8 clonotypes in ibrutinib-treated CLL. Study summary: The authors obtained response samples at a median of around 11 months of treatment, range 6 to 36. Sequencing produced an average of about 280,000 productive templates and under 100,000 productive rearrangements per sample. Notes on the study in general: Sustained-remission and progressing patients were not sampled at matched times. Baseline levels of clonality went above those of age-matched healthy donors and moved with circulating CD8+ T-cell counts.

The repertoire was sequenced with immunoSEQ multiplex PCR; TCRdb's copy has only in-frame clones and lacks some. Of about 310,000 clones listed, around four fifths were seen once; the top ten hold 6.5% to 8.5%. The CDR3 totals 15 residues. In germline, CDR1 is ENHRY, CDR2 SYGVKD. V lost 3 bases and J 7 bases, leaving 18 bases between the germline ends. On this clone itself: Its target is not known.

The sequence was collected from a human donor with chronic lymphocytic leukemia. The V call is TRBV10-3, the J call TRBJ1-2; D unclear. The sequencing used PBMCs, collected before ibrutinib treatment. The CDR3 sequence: CAISEMKVRFRGYTF. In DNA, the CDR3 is TGTGCCATCAGTGAAATGAAAGTTCGGTTTCGTGGCTACACCTTC.